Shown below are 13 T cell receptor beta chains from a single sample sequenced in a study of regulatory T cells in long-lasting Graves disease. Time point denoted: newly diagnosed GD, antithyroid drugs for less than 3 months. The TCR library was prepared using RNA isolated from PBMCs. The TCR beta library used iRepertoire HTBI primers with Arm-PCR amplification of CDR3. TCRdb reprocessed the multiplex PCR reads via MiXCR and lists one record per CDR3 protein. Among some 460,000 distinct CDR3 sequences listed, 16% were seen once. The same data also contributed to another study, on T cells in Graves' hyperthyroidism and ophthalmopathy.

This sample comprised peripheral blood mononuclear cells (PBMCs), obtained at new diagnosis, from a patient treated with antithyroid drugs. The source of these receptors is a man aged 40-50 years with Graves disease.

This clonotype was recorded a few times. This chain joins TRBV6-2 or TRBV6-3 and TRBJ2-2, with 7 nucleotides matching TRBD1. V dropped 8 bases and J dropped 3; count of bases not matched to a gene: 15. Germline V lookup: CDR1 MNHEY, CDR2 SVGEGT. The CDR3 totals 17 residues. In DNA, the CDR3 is TGTGCCAGCCTAGGGGACAGAGTTTCTATTTACACCGGGGAGCTGTTTTTT. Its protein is CASLGDRVSIYTGELFF.

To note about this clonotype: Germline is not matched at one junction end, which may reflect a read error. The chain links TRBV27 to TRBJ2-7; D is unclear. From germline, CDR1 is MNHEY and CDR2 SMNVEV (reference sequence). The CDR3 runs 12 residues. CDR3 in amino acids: CASSYGPYEQYF. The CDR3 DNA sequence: TGTGCCAGTAGTTACGGGCCCTACGAGCAGTACTTC.

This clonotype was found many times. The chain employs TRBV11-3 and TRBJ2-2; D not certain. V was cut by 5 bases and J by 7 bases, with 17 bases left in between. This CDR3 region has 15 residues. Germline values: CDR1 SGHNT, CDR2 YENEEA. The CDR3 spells CASSLGMGFSGELFF. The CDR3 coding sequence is TGTGCCAGCAGCCTTGGAATGGGGTTTAGCGGGGAGCTGTTTTTT.

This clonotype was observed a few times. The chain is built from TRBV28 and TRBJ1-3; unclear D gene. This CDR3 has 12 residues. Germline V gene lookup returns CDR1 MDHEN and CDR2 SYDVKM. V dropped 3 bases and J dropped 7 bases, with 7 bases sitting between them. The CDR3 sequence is CASSFQRNTIYF. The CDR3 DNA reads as TGTGCCAGCAGTTTTCAAAGGAACACCATATATTTT.

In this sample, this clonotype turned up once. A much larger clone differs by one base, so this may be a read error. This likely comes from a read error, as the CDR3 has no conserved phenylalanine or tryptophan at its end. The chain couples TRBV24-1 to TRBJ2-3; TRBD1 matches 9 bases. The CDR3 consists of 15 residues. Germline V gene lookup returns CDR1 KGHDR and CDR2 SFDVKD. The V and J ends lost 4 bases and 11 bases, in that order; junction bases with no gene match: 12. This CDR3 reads CATSDPWTGEKRQYS. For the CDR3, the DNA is TGTGCCACCAGTGACCCCTGGACAGGGGAGAAACGGCAGTATTCT.

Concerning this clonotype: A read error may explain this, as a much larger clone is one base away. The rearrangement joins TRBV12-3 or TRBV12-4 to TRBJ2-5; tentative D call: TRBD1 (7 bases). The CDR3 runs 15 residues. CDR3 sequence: CASSSRRDSQEAQYF. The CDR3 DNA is TGTGCCAGCAGCTCAAGGAGGGACAGCCAAGAGGCCCAGTACTTC.

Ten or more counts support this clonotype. Here the CDR3 reads CASSPPGAHYEQYF. As DNA, the CDR3 is TGTGCCAGCAGTCCACCCGGGGCCCACTACGAGCAGTACTTC. The V and J genes are TRBV28 and TRBJ2-7; D is possibly TRBD1 or TRBD2 (5 bases each). Germline V gene sequence: CDR1 MDHEN, CDR2 SYDVKM. The CDR3 runs 14 residues. V lost 5 bases, J lost 3 bases, and 14 bases lay in between. The whole variable domain, remainder taken from reference TRBV28 and TRBJ2-7, is DVKVTQSSRYLVKRTGEKVFLECVQDMDHENMFWYRQDPGLGLRLIYFSYDVKMKEKGDIPEGYSVSREKKERFSLILESASTNQTSMYLCASSPPGAHYEQYFGPGTRLTVT.

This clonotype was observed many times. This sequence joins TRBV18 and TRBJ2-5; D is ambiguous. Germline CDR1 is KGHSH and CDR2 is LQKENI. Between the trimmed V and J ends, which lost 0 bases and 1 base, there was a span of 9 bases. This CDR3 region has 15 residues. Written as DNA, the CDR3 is TGTGCCAGCTCACCACCGTGGCAGGTCCAAGAGACCCAGTACTTC. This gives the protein CASSPPWQVQETQYF.

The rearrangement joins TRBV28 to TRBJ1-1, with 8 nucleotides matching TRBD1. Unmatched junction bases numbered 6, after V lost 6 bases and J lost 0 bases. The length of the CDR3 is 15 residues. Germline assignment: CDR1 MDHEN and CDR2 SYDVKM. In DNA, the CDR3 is TGTGCCAGCAGACCAGGGGGCGGGTTGAACACTGAAGCTTTCTTT. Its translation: CASRPGGGLNTEAFF.

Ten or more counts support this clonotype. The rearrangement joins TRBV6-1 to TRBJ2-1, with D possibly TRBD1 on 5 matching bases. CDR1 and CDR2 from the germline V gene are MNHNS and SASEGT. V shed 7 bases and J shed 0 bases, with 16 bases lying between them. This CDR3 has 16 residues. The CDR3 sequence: CASTTRHRSSYNEQFF. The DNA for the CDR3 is TGTGCCAGCACCACCAGGCACAGGAGCTCCTACAATGAGCAGTTCTTC.

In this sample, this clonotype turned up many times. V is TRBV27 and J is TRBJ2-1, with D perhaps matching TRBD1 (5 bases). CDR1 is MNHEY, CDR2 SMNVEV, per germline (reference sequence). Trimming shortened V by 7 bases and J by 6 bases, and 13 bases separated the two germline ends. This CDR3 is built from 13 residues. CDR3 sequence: CASKLTGGNEQFF. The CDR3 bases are TGTGCCAGCAAACTAACAGGCGGCAATGAGCAGTTCTTC.

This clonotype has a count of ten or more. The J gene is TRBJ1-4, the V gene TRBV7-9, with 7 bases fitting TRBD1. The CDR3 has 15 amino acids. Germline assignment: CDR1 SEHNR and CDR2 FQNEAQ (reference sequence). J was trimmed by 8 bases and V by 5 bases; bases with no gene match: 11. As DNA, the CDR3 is TGTGCCAGCAGCGTACGACAGGGAATAAGCGAAAAACTGTTTTTT. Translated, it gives CASSVRQGISEKLFF.

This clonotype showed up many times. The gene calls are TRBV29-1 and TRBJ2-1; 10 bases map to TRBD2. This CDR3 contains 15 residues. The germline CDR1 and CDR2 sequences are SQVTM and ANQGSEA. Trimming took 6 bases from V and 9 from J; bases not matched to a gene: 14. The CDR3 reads CSVPASGRLDGEQFF. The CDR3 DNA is TGCAGCGTCCCGGCTAGCGGGAGATTAGATGGTGAGCAGTTCTTC.